The table lists the clone carrying this T cell receptor beta chain with a few counts. This CDR3 is built from 12 residues. Germline CDR1 and CDR2: SGDLS and YYNGEE. The ends were cut back, 7 bases at V and 4 bases at J, with 10 bases in the middle. TCR beta cDNA libraries had unique molecular identifiers. One entry per CDR3 protein, called by TCRdb with MiXCR from the PCR reads. The data show about 160,000 distinct CDR3 sequences, with roughly 35% seen just once and around 30% held by the top ten. This entry comes from a study of post-analysis software for immune sequencing data. The material was blood, obtained after autologous hematopoietic stem cell transplantation. The chain couples TRBV9 to TRBJ2-3; D remains unclear. This TCR was sampled from a girl aged 10-17 years with multiple sclerosis. The CDR3 nucleotides are TGTGCCAGCTCTCGAGTTCCAGATACGCAGTATTTT. Amino acids: CASSRVPDTQYF.